The T cell receptor (beta chain) under discussion was sequenced for a study of blood T cell repertoires in COVID-19. Study overall: Donors in the United States, Italy and Spain gave samples during acute or convalescent COVID-19.

Germline CDR1 reads LNHDA; CDR2 reads SQIVND (reference sequence). The CDR3 is made up of 13 amino acids. V dropped 5 bases and J dropped 5 bases, with 13 bases sitting between them. Self-reported history from a screening survey and questionnaire set each donor's cohort. Sequencing was performed with immunoSEQ multiplex PCR; in TCRdb, only in-frame clones are kept and a portion is missing. Seen here are 190,000 or so clones, about 80% observed once, and the top ten hold around 7%. The sequenced sample was PBMCs or T cells enriched from blood (not recorded which). This receptor was taken from a man in his forties who had recovered from COVID-19. V and J are TRBV19 and TRBJ2-7, with D perhaps TRBD2 (5 bases). CDR3 in DNA: TGTGCCAGTAGTGTTCTCGGGGTTCACGAGCAGTACTTC. Translation: CASSVLGVHEQYF. The full variable domain, with the rest looked up from reference TRBV19 and TRBJ2-7, is DGGITQSPKYLFRKEGQNVTLSCEQNLNHDAMYWYRQDPGQGLRLIYYSQIVNDFQKGDIAEGYSVSREKKESFPLTVTSAQKNPTAFYLCASSVLGVHEQYFGPGTRLTVT.